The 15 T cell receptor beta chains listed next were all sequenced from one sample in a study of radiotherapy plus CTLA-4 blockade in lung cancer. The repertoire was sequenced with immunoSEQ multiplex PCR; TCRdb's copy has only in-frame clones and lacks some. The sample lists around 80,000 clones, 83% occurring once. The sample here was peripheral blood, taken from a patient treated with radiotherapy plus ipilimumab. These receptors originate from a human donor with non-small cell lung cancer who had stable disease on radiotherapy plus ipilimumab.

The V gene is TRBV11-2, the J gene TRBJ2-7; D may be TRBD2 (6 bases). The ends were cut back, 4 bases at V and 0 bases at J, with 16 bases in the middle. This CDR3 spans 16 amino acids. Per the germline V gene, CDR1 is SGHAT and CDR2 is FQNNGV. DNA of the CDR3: TGTGCCAGCAGCTCCAAGCGGGCCGGAAGCTCCTACGAGCAGTACTTC. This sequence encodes CASSSKRAGSSYEQYF.

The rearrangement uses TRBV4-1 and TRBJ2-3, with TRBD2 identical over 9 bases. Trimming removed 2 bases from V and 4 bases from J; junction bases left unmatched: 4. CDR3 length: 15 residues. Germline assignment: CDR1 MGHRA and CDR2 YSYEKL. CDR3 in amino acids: CASSQSAGGSDTQYF. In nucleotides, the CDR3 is TGCGCCAGCAGCCAATCAGCGGGAGGTTCAGATACGCAGTATTTT.

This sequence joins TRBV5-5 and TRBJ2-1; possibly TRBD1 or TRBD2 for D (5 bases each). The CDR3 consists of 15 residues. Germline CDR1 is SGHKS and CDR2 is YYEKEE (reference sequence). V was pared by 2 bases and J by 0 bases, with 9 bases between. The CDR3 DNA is TGTGCCAGCAGCTTCCGGGACGTCTCCTACAATGAGCAGTTCTTC. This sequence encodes CASSFRDVSYNEQFF.

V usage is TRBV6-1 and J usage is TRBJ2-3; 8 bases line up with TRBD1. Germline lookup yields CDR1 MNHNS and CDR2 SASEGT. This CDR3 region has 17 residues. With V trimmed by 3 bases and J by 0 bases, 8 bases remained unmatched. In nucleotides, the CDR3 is TGTGCCAGCAGTGAGTTCTATCAGGGGGCCAGCACAGATACGCAGTATTTT. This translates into CASSEFYQGASTDTQYF.

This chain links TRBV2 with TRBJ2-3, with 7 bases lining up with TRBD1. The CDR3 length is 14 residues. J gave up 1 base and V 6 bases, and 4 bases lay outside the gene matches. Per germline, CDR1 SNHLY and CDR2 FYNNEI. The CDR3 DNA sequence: TGTGCCAGCAGGAACAGGGGAGGCACAGATACGCAGTATTTT. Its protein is CASRNRGGTDTQYF.

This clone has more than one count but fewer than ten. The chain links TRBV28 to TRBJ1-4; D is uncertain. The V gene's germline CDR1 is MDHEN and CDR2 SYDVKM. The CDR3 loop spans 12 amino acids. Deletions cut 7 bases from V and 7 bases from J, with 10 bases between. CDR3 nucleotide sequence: TGTGCCAGCACGCCGAGTAGTGAAAAACTGTTTTTT. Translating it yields CASTPSSEKLFF.

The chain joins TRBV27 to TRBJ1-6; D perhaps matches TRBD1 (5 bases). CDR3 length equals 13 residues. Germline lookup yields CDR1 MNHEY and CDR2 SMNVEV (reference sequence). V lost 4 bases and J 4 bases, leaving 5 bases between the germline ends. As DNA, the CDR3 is TGTGCCAGCAGTTGGGGGTATAATTCACCCCTCCACTTT. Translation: CASSWGYNSPLHF.

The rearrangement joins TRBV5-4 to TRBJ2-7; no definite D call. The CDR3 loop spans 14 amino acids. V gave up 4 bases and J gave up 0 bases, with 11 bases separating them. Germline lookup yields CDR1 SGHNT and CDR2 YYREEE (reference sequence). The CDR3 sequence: CASSNIASSYEQYF. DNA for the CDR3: TGTGCCAGCAGCAACATTGCTAGCTCCTACGAGCAGTACTTC.

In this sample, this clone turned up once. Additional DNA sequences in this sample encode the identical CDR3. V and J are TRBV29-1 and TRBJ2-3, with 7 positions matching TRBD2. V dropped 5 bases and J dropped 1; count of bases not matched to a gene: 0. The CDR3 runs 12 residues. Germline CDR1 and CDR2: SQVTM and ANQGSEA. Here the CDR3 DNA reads TGCAGCGTTAGCGGGGGCACAGATACGCAGTATTTT. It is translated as CSVSGGTDTQYF.

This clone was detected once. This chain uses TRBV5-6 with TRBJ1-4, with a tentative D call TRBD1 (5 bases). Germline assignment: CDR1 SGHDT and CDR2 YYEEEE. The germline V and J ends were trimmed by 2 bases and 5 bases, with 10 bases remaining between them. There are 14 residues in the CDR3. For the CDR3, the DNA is TGTGCCAGCAGCTTCAGGGTGCCGAATGAAAAACTGTTTTTT. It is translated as CASSFRVPNEKLFF.

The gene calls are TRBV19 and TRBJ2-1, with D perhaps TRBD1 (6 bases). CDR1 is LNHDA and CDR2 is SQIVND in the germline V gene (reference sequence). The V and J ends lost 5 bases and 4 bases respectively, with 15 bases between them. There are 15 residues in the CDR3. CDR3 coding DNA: TGTGCCAGTAGTCCTGTGGGGGACAAGTACAATGAGCAGTTCTTC. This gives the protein CASSPVGDKYNEQFF. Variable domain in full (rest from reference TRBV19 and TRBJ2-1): DGGITQSPKYLFRKEGQNVTLSCEQNLNHDAMYWYRQDPGQGLRLIYYSQIVNDFQKGDIAEGYSVSREKKESFPLTVTSAQKNPTAFYLCASSPVGDKYNEQFFGPGTRLTVL.

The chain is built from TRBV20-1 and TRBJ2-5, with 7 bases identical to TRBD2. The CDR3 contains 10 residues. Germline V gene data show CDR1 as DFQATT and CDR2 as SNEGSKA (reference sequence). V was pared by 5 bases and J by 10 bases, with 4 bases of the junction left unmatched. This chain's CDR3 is CSAARGVQYF. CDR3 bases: TGCAGTGCTGCTCGGGGGGTCCAGTACTTC.

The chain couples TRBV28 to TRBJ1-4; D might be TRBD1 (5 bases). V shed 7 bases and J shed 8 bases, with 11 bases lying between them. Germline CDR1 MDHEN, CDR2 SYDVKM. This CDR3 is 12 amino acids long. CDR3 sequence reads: CASTFGDEKLFF. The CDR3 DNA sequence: TGTGCCAGCACTTTCGGGGACGAAAAACTGTTTTTT.

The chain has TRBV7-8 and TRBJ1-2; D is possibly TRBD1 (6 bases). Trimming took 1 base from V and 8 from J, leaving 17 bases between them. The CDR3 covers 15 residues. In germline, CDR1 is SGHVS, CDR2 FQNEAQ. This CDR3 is CASSLGFERRGGYTF. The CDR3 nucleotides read TGTGCCAGCAGCTTAGGTTTTGAGCGGAGGGGGGGCTACACCTTC.

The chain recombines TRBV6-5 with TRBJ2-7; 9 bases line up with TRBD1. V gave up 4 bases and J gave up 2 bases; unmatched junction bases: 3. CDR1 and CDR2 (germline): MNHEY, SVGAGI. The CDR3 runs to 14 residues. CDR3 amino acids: CASSSRDRAYEQYF. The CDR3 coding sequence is TGTGCCAGCAGTTCCCGGGACAGGGCCTACGAGCAGTACTTC.